A selection of T cell receptor beta chains follows, all from one sample in a study of beta chain features in type 1 diabetes. The table came from immunoSEQ multiplex PCR; TCRdb's copy has only in-frame clones and leaves some out. This sample carries some 180,000 clones, roughly an eighth of them seen once, and the ten largest clones take 0.62%. The specimen was central memory CD4+ T cells from blood. These receptors were obtained from a woman under 30 in good health. The CDR3 runs from the conserved cysteine through the conserved F or W. D genes are given only for firm matches. Where a row states a size, it is once, few, many or the class of an expanded clone; other rows omit it.

NA,TRBV11-2,TRBJ2-5,13,NA,CASSYHEGETQYF,TGTGCCAGCAGCTACCACGAGGGTGAGACCCAGTACTTC
NA,TRBV30,TRBJ2-5,12,few,CAWGEVIQTQYF,TGTGCCTGGGGGGAGGTCATTCAGACCCAGTACTTC
NA,TRBV9,TRBJ1-2,14,once,CASSVDLRLNGYTF,TGTGCCAGCAGCGTAGACCTGCGCTTGAACGGCTACACCTTC
NA,TRBV15,TRBJ2-5,14,NA,CATSRAPGRETQYF,TGTGCCACCAGCAGAGCTCCAGGAAGGGAGACCCAGTACTTC
TRBD2,TRBV7-2,TRBJ2-1,15,NA,CASSLGGSSNNEQFF,TGTGCCAGCAGCTTAGGCGGGAGCAGTAACAATGAGCAGTTCTTC
NA,TRBV4-1,TRBJ1-1,14,NA,CASSQVTANTEAFF,TGCGCCAGCAGCCAGGTGACAGCGAACACTGAAGCTTTCTTT
NA,TRBV4-3,TRBJ1-2,12,NA,CASSQQDYGYTF,TGCGCCAGCAGCCAACAGGACTATGGCTACACCTTC
NA,TRBV2,TRBJ2-5,12,few,CASSVVQETQYF,TGTGCCAGCAGTGTTGTTCAGGAGACCCAGTACTTC
NA,TRBV2,TRBJ2-1,15,many,CASREGAIRVNEQFF,TGTGCCAGCAGGGAGGGGGCTATTAGGGTCAATGAGCAGTTCTTC
NA,TRBV6-6,TRBJ2-6,14,NA,CASSPGSGANVLTF,TGTGCCAGCAGCCCAGGGTCTGGGGCCAACGTCCTGACTTTC
NA,TRBV15,TRBJ2-6,15,NA,CATSRPSSGANVLTF,TGTGCCACCAGCAGACCTTCCTCTGGGGCCAACGTCCTGACTTTC
TRBD2,TRBV7-3,TRBJ2-2,16,NA,CASSFSGTTNTGELFF,TGTGCCAGCAGCTTTTCCGGGACTACGAACACCGGGGAGCTGTTTTTT
TRBD2,TRBV5-1,TRBJ2-3,16,few,CASSLATAGSTDTQYF,TGCGCCAGCAGCTTGGCCACAGCGGGAAGCACAGATACGCAGTATTTT
NA,TRBV6-6,TRBJ1-1,14,few,CASSPIRGNTEAFF,TGTGCCAGCAGTCCAATCAGGGGGAACACTGAAGCTTTCTTT
NA,TRBV7-8,TRBJ2-3,13,NA,CASSLVGTDTQYF,TGTGCCAGCAGCTTAGTAGGCACAGATACGCAGTATTTT
TRBD1,TRBV29-1,TRBJ1-2,14,few,CSGLRLRDSYGYTF,TGCAGTGGCTTGCGACTCCGGGACAGCTATGGCTACACCTTC
TRBD2,TRBV30,TRBJ2-3,15,few,CAWRSAGGPPDTQYF,TGTGCCTGGAGGTCAGCGGGAGGGCCCCCAGATACGCAGTATTTT
TRBD1,TRBV29-1,TRBJ2-5,16,NA,CSVDKGTGGPQETQYF,TGCAGCGTTGACAAGGGGACAGGGGGCCCCCAAGAGACCCAGTACTTC
NA,TRBV28,TRBJ2-5,13,NA,CASRSGTPREQYF,TGTGCCAGCCGATCAGGCACGCCCCGAGAGCAGTACTTC
TRBD1,TRBV15,TRBJ2-1,16,few,CATSRGDRGTVDEQFF,TGTGCCACCAGCAGGGGGGACAGGGGGACGGTGGATGAGCAGTTCTTC
NA,TRBV5-6,TRBJ1-3,13,few,CASSRTAGNTIYF,TGTGCCAGCAGCCGGACTGCTGGAAACACCATATATTTT
NA,TRBV2,TRBJ1-1,15,NA,CASRAGYLKIAEAFF,TGTGCCAGCAGGGCAGGATACCTAAAGATCGCTGAAGCTTTCTTT
NA,TRBV5-1,TRBJ2-7,15,few,CASSPSTGSGYEQYF,TGCGCCAGCAGCCCCTCAACGGGGTCAGGCTACGAGCAGTACTTC
TRBD2,TRBV29-1,TRBJ2-1,15,few,CSGTEGLAGQNEQFF,TGCAGCGGAACCGAGGGGCTAGCGGGACAGAATGAGCAGTTCTTC
TRBD2,TRBV5-1,TRBJ2-1,18,few,CASSLPGLAGSAYNEQFF,TGCGCCAGCAGCTTGCCGGGACTAGCGGGATCGGCCTACAATGAGCAGTTCTTC
NA,TRBV7-9,TRBJ2-7,12,many,CASSGTAGEQYF,TGTGCCAGCAGCGGGACGGCGGGGGAGCAGTACTTC
TRBD2,TRBV7-2,TRBJ2-3,15,NA,CASSLAAGLFSAQYF,TGTGCCAGCAGCTTAGCAGCGGGACTTTTTTCGGCGCAGTATTTT
NA,TRBV9,TRBJ2-7,14,NA,CASSVAVQDYEQYF,TGTGCCAGCAGCGTAGCTGTACAGGACTACGAGCAGTACTTC
TRBD1,TRBV5-1,TRBJ1-2,14,NA,CASSPYRGNYGYTF,TGCGCCAGCAGCCCTTACAGGGGGAACTATGGCTACACCTTC
NA,TRBV30,TRBJ1-3,13,NA,CAWSHRSGNTIYF,TGTGCCTGGAGCCACAGGTCTGGAAACACCATATATTTT
TRBD1,TRBV30,TRBJ1-1,14,NA,CAWSVKGADTEAFF,TGTGCCTGGAGTGTTAAGGGGGCGGACACTGAAGCTTTCTTT
NA,TRBV6-1,TRBJ1-1,11,NA,CASSSRVEAFF,TGTGCCAGCAGTTCCAGGGTCGAAGCTTTCTTT
NA,TRBV7-2,TRBJ2-5,12,few,CASSFLRETQYF,TGTGCCAGCAGCTTTCTTCGGGAGACCCAGTACTTC
NA,TRBV28,TRBJ1-5,15,NA,CASAVVGLGNQPQHF,TGTGCCAGCGCCGTAGTCGGACTAGGCAATCAGCCCCAGCATTTT
NA,TRBV20-1,TRBJ2-1,10,few,CSAITDEQFF,TGCAGTGCTATCACGGATGAGCAGTTCTTC
TRBD1,TRBV10-3,TRBJ2-5,13,NA,CAISPGQQETQYF,TGTGCCATCAGCCCGGGACAGCAAGAGACCCAGTACTTC
TRBD1,TRBV6-6,TRBJ1-2,16,NA,CASSPGQATQNYGYTF,TGTGCCAGCAGCCCCGGACAGGCGACGCAAAACTATGGCTACACCTTC
NA,TRBV7-2,TRBJ2-3,16,NA,CASSNPRSSGTDTQYF,TGTGCCAGCAGCAACCCCCGGAGCAGCGGCACAGATACGCAGTATTTT
TRBD1,TRBV29-1,TRBJ1-1,13,few,CSVWDRVNTEAFF,TGCAGCGTTTGGGACAGGGTGAACACTGAAGCTTTCTTT
TRBD1,TRBV5-1,TRBJ1-1,17,NA,CASKTDSGGHMNTEAFF,TGCGCCAGCAAAACAGATTCAGGGGGCCACATGAACACTGAAGCTTTCTTT
NA,TRBV30,TRBJ2-7,11,few,CAGGSALEQYF,TGTGCCGGGGGCAGTGCTCTCGAGCAGTACTTC
TRBD2,TRBV27,TRBJ2-3,17,NA,CASSLSRTSGSTDTQYF,TGTGCCAGCAGTTTATCCCGGACTAGCGGGAGCACAGATACGCAGTATTTT
TRBD1,TRBV5-1,TRBJ2-3,15,few,CASSLDDRGTDTQYF,TGCGCCAGCAGCTTGGATGACAGGGGCACAGATACGCAGTATTTT
NA,TRBV6-6,TRBJ2-3,11,NA,CASSEHDTQYF,TGTGCCAGCAGTGAACACGATACGCAGTATTTT
NA,TRBV29-1,TRBJ2-1,14,few,CSVRDWSSYNEQFF,TGCAGCGTTCGGGACTGGAGCTCCTACAATGAGCAGTTCTTC
TRBD1,TRBV29-1,TRBJ2-3,15,few,CSPALRDRGVDTQYF,TGCAGCCCCGCCCTGCGGGACAGGGGAGTAGATACGCAGTATTTT
TRBD1,TRBV5-1,TRBJ1-1,17,NA,CASSHTSGGKGLTEAFF,TGCGCCAGCAGCCATACCTCAGGGGGTAAGGGGTTGACTGAAGCTTTCTTT
TRBD1,TRBV19,TRBJ2-7,16,NA,CASSSNSGQGTYEQYF,TGTGCCAGTAGTAGTAACTCGGGACAGGGGACCTACGAGCAGTACTTC
TRBD1,TRBV7-3,TRBJ2-3,17,few,CASSLGSGTGVLDTQYF,TGTGCCAGCAGCTTAGGCTCCGGGACAGGGGTTTTAGATACGCAGTATTTT
NA,TRBV6-5,TRBJ2-1,12,NA,CASSRRYNEQFF,TGTGCCAGCAGCCGGAGATACAATGAGCAGTTCTTC
NA,TRBV6-5,TRBJ1-1,14,NA,CASSSRSRNTEAFF,TGTGCCAGCAGCTCCAGGTCCCGGAACACTGAAGCTTTCTTT
NA,TRBV5-4,TRBJ2-1,15,NA,CASSAGSMDYNEQFF,TGTGCCAGCAGCGCCGGGAGTATGGATTACAATGAGCAGTTCTTC
TRBD1,TRBV29-1,TRBJ1-2,16,few,CSVGLQGSGRDYGYTF,TGCAGCGTGGGGTTACAGGGGAGTGGAAGGGACTATGGCTACACCTTC
NA,TRBV15,TRBJ1-2,15,NA,CATSRERSRSYGYTF,TGTGCCACCAGCAGAGAGCGCTCCAGGTCGTATGGCTACACCTTC
TRBD1,TRBV6-4,TRBJ1-1,14,few,CASSDGTENTEAFF,TGTGCCAGCAGTGACGGGACAGAGAACACTGAAGCTTTCTTT